Each of the 28 T cell receptor beta chains below was sequenced from the same sample in a study of T cells in Graves' hyperthyroidism and ophthalmopathy (dated by TCRdb to the late 2010s). Receptor libraries were prepared by multiplex PCR. Sequencing relied on an Illumina HiSeq 2000. Amplification of TCR beta CDR3 regions was carried out from RNA transcripts. A first-round RT-PCR of the TCR CDR3 used the HTBI primer set with the Qiagen OneStep RT-PCR kit. Using fastp at Q25 and MiXCR, TCRdb reprocessed the public reads and kept productive beta chains. Records with the same CDR3 protein are collapsed into one entry carrying the most frequent genes and DNA. The sample table shows about 570,000 distinct CDR3 sequences, and around 15% are seen once. Around 13% of the sample rests with the top ten. The sample taken for sequencing was blood. Receptors originate from a woman aged 40 to 49 with Graves' hyperthyroidism.

At least ten counts were recorded for this clonotype. This rearrangement joins TRBV30 to TRBJ1-3; D ambiguous. There are 14 residues in the CDR3. CDR1 GTSNPN and CDR2 SVGIG come from the germline V gene (reference sequence). V was trimmed by 0 bases and J by 4 bases, leaving 10 bases between them. CDR3: CAWSVLSVGNTIYF. In nucleotides, the CDR3 is TGTGCCTGGAGTGTACTCAGTGTGGGAAACACCATATATTTT.

The rearrangement links TRBV20-1 to TRBJ1-2; 8 nucleotides match TRBD1. Germline V gene lookup returns CDR1 DFQATT and CDR2 SNEGSKA (reference sequence). The trim removed 0 bases at V and 0 bases at J, leaving 15 bases unmatched. This CDR3 is built from 19 residues. In DNA, the CDR3 is TGCAGTGCTAGAGATCGGGGGCAGTGGCAGGGGGCGCCTAACTATGGCTACACCTTC. This codes for CSARDRGQWQGAPNYGYTF.

This clonotype was picked up many times. The chain recombines TRBV2 with TRBJ1-5, with a possible D match to TRBD1 (5 bases). There are 14 residues in the CDR3. CDR1 is SNHLY and CDR2 is FYNNEI in the germline V gene. Trimming took off 7 bases at V and 2 bases at J, with 12 bases between the two ends. CDR3 sequence: CASTREDGNQPQHF. The DNA of the CDR3 is TGTGCCAGCACCAGGGAAGACGGCAATCAGCCCCAGCATTTT. Filled out from reference TRBV2 and TRBJ1-5, the complete variable domain reads EPEVTQTPSHQVTQMGQEVILRCVPISNHLYFYWYRQILGQKVEFLVSFYNNEISEKSEIFDDQFSVERPDGSNFTLKIRSTKLEDSAMYFCASTREDGNQPQHFGDGTRLSIL.

This clonotype was seen many times. V and J are TRBV7-2 and TRBJ1-1; D remains unclear. Germline V gene data show CDR1 as SGHTA and CDR2 as FQGNSA. The CDR3 runs 14 residues. V shed 8 bases and J shed 5 bases, with 18 bases lying between them. The CDR3 sequence: CASLLMRVGTEAFF. The CDR3 DNA follows: TGTGCCAGCCTCCTAATGAGGGTAGGGACTGAAGCTTTCTTT.

This clonotype has just a few counts. This rearrangement joins TRBV12-3 or TRBV12-4 to TRBJ2-7, with 8 positions matching TRBD1. The CDR3 runs 14 residues. Unmatched junction bases numbered 5, after V lost 4 bases and J lost 3 bases. In nucleotides, the CDR3 is TGTGCCAGCAGTTCTCCCGACAGGGGCTACGAGCAGTACTTC. Amino acids: CASSSPDRGYEQYF.

This clonotype was counted ten times or more. The chain combines TRBV20-1 with TRBJ1-1; unclear D gene. Germline assignment: CDR1 DFQATT and CDR2 SNEGSKA (reference sequence). This CDR3 region has 12 residues. V was cut by 0 bases and J by 8 bases, with 10 bases left in between. CDR3 DNA sequence: TGCAGTGCTAGAGATTCCCATTCCGAAGCTTTCTTT. Amino acids: CSARDSHSEAFF.

J is TRBJ2-5 and V is TRBV5-4, with no clear D. Trimming cost V 4 bases and J 5 bases, with 15 bases left between them. Germline values: CDR1 SGHNT, CDR2 YYREEE (reference sequence). CDR3 length: 14 residues. The CDR3 here is CASSMTLDGETQYF. DNA of the CDR3: TGTGCCAGCAGCATGACTCTAGATGGGGAGACCCAGTACTTC.

In its sample, this clonotype was seen many times. This chain uses TRBV6-1 with TRBJ2-1; 8 bases map to TRBD2. The CDR3 covers 15 residues. J lost 4 bases, V lost 7 bases, and 9 bases had no gene match. Per the germline V gene, CDR1 is MNHNS and CDR2 is SASEGT. The CDR3 coding sequence is TGTGCCAGCACCCCCCCGGGAGGGGATTACAATGAGCAGTTCTTC. Amino acids: CASTPPGGDYNEQFF.

This clonotype came up a few times. The genes are TRBV12-3 or TRBV12-4 and TRBJ2-7, with 7 nucleotides matching TRBD2. V lost 4 bases, J lost 0 bases, and 24 bases stayed unmatched. This CDR3 has 21 residues. CDR3 residues: CASSSRLGGSAFESNSYEQYF. In DNA, the CDR3 is TGTGCCAGCAGTTCCCGCCTAGGCGGGAGTGCATTTGAATCGAACTCCTACGAGCAGTACTTC.

There are many counts of this clonotype. The chain employs TRBV11-2 and TRBJ2-5; D is uncertain. From germline, CDR1 is SGHAT and CDR2 FQNNGV. Trimming cost V 0 bases and J 2 bases, with 7 bases left between them. The CDR3 spans 14 residues. The CDR3 DNA is TGTGCCAGCAGCTTAGATCTAGGGCAAGAGACCCAGTACTTC. It encodes CASSLDLGQETQYF.

The CDR3 bases are TGTGCCAGCAGCTTTGGTGGGGAGGCCCAGTACTTC. Translating it yields CASSFGGEAQYF. This rearrangement joins TRBV7-9 to TRBJ2-5, with D possibly matching TRBD2 (6 bases). Germline V gene data show CDR1 as SEHNR and CDR2 as FQNEAQ (reference sequence). This CDR3 has 12 residues. Trimming left V 3 bases short and J 9 bases short, with 11 bases between.

This clonotype occurred many times. This chain joins TRBV6-1 and TRBJ1-2, with 7 bases matching TRBD1. The ends lost 7 bases at V and 6 bases at J; junction bases unmatched: 8. The germline V gene encodes CDR1 MNHNS and CDR2 SASEGT. The CDR3 loop spans 13 amino acids. CDR3 DNA sequence: TGTGCCAGCACCGAGACAGGGAAGAATGGCTACACCTTC. It translates to CASTETGKNGYTF.

This clonotype showed up just a few times. The J gene is TRBJ2-3, the V gene TRBV12-3 or TRBV12-4; the D gene is possibly TRBD2 (6 bases). The CDR3 spans 16 residues. Trimming removed 6 bases at V and 7 bases at J, with 23 bases between. For the CDR3, the DNA is TGTGCCAGCAGCCCCTCCCGGGACCCGGGGAGGTATACGCAGTATTTT. Its protein product is CASSPSRDPGRYTQYF.

As to this clonotype: Since a much larger clone is just one base distant, this may be a read error. This chain connects TRBV20-1 to TRBJ2-1, with 9 bases identical to TRBD2. The CDR3 length is 14 residues. The V gene's germline CDR1 is DFQATT and CDR2 SNEGSKA (reference sequence). V lost 7 bases, J lost 4 bases, and 8 bases stayed unmatched. The CDR3 loop reads CSVLGLALYNEQFF. CDR3 bases: TGCAGTGTCCTTGGACTAGCGCTATACAATGAGCAGTTCTTC.

The genes are TRBV6-1 and TRBJ2-7; 12 nucleotides match TRBD2. Germline CDR1 is MNHNS and CDR2 is SASEGT. Trimming removed 6 bases from V and 3 bases from J; junction bases left unmatched: 9. This CDR3 comprises 16 residues. DNA of the CDR3: TGTGCCAGCAGGGGAACGACTAGCGGGAGCCACTACGAGCAGTACTTC. It is translated as CASRGTTSGSHYEQYF.

The chain uses TRBV28 and TRBJ2-7; 9 bases match TRBD2. J was trimmed by 2 bases and V by 1 base; bases with no gene match: 3. Germline values: CDR1 MDHEN, CDR2 SYDVKM. The CDR3 runs to 15 residues. In DNA form, the CDR3 reads TGTGCCAGCAGTTTATTGACTAGCGGCCCCTACGAGCAGTACTTC. Its protein product is CASSLLTSGPYEQYF.

There are many counts of this clonotype. The V and J genes are TRBV2 and TRBJ2-7; D unresolved. There are 14 residues in the CDR3. Per the germline V gene, CDR1 is SNHLY and CDR2 is FYNNEI. V lost 9 bases and J lost 0, with 15 bases in between. DNA of the CDR3: TGTGCCAGTACACCAGACGTAAGCTCCTACGAGCAGTACTTC. Encoded protein: CASTPDVSSYEQYF.

This clonotype was recorded many times. This chain uses TRBV6-1 with TRBJ2-7; maybe TRBD2 (6 bases). Germline V gene lookup returns CDR1 MNHNS and CDR2 SASEGT. V was clipped by 5 bases and J by 3 bases, with 20 bases between them. This CDR3 is 16 amino acids long. CDR3 residues: CASSSLRGTENYEQYF. CDR3 sequence (DNA): TGTGCCAGCAGTTCCCTCCGCGGGACCGAGAACTACGAGCAGTACTTC.

This clonotype has a count of ten or more. The genes are TRBV5-1 and TRBJ2-1; a weak D match, TRBD2 (5 bases). The CDR3 is 14 residues long. Germline V gives CDR1 SGHRS, CDR2 YFSETQ. The V end was cut by 0 bases, the J end by 4 bases, with 8 bases between. CDR3 sequence reads: CASSLATSYNEQFF. In nucleotides, the CDR3 is TGCGCCAGCAGCTTGGCTACTAGTTACAATGAGCAGTTCTTC.

This clonotype was seen ten or more times. The chain links TRBV12-5 to TRBJ1-1, with TRBD1 identical over 7 bases. Trimming took 3 bases from V and 0 from J; bases not matched to a gene: 4. Germline V gene data show CDR1 as LGHNT and CDR2 as FRNRAP. The CDR3 spans 15 residues. CDR3 sequence (DNA): TGTGCTAGTGGTTTAGGGGACAGATTGAACACTGAAGCTTTCTTT. Amino acid sequence: CASGLGDRLNTEAFF.

The rearrangement uses TRBV28 and TRBJ1-2; weak D call: TRBD1 (6 bases). The CDR3 totals 14 residues. Trimming shortened V by 4 bases and J by 0 bases, and 9 bases separated the two germline ends. CDR1 MDHEN and CDR2 SYDVKM come from the germline V gene. DNA for the CDR3: TGTGCCAGCAGTTCCGGACAGTCTAACTATGGCTACACCTTC. Translated: CASSSGQSNYGYTF.

This clonotype came up a few times. The chain uses TRBV10-3 and TRBJ2-5; TRBD2 matches at 9 bases. Germline CDR1 ENHRY, CDR2 SYGVKD. This CDR3 has 16 residues. J was trimmed by 5 bases and V by 0 bases; bases with no gene match: 7. The CDR3 region has the DNA TGTGCCATCAGTGAGTCGCGGGAGGGCCGGAGGGAGACCCAGTACTTC. Protein: CAISESREGRRETQYF.

This clonotype was observed at least ten times. The J gene is TRBJ1-1, the V gene TRBV2; no firm D call. Germline V gene sequence: CDR1 SNHLY, CDR2 FYNNEI. The CDR3 covers 14 residues. V was pared by 6 bases and J by 1 base, with 12 bases between. CDR3 nucleotide sequence: TGTGCCAGCAGCCGAAGTCGACAGAACACTGAAGCTTTCTTT. Translated, it gives CASSRSRQNTEAFF.

A few counts support this clonotype. The rearrangement uses TRBV6-2 or TRBV6-3 and TRBJ2-1; D possibly uses TRBD1 or TRBD2 (6 bases each). CDR1 and CDR2 (germline): MNHEY, SVGEGT. The length of the CDR3 is 15 residues. The V end was cut by 2 bases, the J end by 2 bases, with 10 bases between. CDR3 residues: CASSYAEGAYNEQFF. The CDR3 DNA sequence: TGTGCCAGCAGTTACGCGGAGGGGGCCTACAATGAGCAGTTCTTC.

At least ten counts were recorded for this clonotype. The CDR3 nucleotides are TGTGCCAGCAGTGAAGAGAACCCGCTGGCCACCGGGGAGCTGTTTTTT. This codes for CASSEENPLATGELFF. The chain combines TRBV2 with TRBJ2-2; the D is unclear. Looked up from germline, CDR1 is SNHLY and CDR2 is FYNNEI. Trimming left V 1 base short and J 4 bases short, with 13 bases between. The CDR3 is 16 amino acids.

This clonotype was recorded many times. This chain links TRBV18 with TRBJ2-7, with no clear D. Trimming took 2 bases from V and 1 from J, leaving 9 bases between them. Germline V gene data show CDR1 as KGHSH and CDR2 as LQKENI. The CDR3 runs to 14 residues. CDR3 bases: TGTGCCAGCTCACCAGGGGTAGGATCCTACGAGCAGTACTTC. It is translated as CASSPGVGSYEQYF. The full variable domain, rest sourced from reference TRBV18 and TRBJ2-7, is NAGVMQNPRHLVRRRGQEARLRCSPMKGHSHVYWYRQLPEEGLKFMVYLQKENIIDESGMPKERFSAEFPKEGPSILRIQQVVRGDSAAYFCASSPGVGSYEQYFGPGTRLTVT.

For this clonotype: This could be a read error, since a much larger clone is one nucleotide away. The V call is TRBV18, the J call TRBJ2-1; 12 positions agree with TRBD2. The V gene end was trimmed by 3 bases and the J gene end by 8 bases; junction bases not matched to a gene: 5. There are 15 residues in the CDR3. The germline gives CDR1 KGHSH, CDR2 LQKENI. The CDR3 protein is CASSPTSGRGDEQFF. CDR3 sequence (DNA): TGTGCCAGCTCACCGACTAGCGGGAGAGGCGATGAGCAGTTCTTC.

This clonotype appeared many times. This chain uses TRBV20-1 with TRBJ2-2; TRBD2 agrees at 7 bases. CDR3 length: 15 amino acids. Germline V gene sequence: CDR1 DFQATT, CDR2 SNEGSKA (reference sequence). The ends lost 3 bases at V and 3 bases at J; junction bases unmatched: 7. The CDR3 sequence is CSARAGLTDTGELFF. The CDR3 nucleotides are TGCAGTGCTAGGGCGGGACTAACGGACACCGGGGAGCTGTTTTTT.